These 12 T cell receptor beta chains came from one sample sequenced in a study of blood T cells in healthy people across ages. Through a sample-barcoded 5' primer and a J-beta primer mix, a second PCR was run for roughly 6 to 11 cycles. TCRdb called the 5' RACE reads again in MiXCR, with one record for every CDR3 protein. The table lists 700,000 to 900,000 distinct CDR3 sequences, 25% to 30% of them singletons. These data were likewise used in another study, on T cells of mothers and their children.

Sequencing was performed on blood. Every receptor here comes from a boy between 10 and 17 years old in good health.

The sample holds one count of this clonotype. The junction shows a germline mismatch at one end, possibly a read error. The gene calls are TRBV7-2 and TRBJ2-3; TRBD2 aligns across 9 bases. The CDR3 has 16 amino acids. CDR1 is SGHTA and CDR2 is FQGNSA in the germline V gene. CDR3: CASSLAGLANTDTQYF. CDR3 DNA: TGTGCCAGCAGCCTAGCTGGACTAGCGAACACAGATACGCAGTATTTT. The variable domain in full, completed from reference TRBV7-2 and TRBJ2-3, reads GAGVSQSPSNKVTEKGKDVELRCDPISGHTALYWYRQSLGQGLEFLIYFQGNSAPDKSGLPSDRFSAERTGGSVSTLTIQRTQQEDSAVYLCASSLAGLANTDTQYFGPGTRLTVL.

Written as DNA, the CDR3 is TGTGCCAGCAGCCAACTACTAGCGGGAGGACGAGATACGCAGTATTTT. This encodes CASSQLLAGGRDTQYF. The chain employs TRBV14 and TRBJ2-3; 12 bases agree with TRBD2. The germline V gene encodes CDR1 SGHDN and CDR2 FVKESK. Trimming cost V 2 bases and J 5 bases; bases outside gene matches: 5. The CDR3 is made up of 16 amino acids.

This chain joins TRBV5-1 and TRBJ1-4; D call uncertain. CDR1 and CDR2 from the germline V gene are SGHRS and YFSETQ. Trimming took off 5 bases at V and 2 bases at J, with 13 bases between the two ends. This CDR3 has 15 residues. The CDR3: CASRQPGATNEKLFF. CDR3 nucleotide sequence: TGCGCCAGCAGACAACCGGGCGCCACTAATGAAAAACTGTTTTTT.

CDR3 sequence: CSARGWGTVYGYTF. The CDR3 bases are TGCAGTGCTAGAGGCTGGGGCACCGTCTATGGCTACACCTTC. The chain employs TRBV20-1 and TRBJ1-2, with a possible D match to TRBD1 (5 bases). Germline V gene data show CDR1 as DFQATT and CDR2 as SNEGSKA (reference sequence). V gave up 1 base and J gave up 4 bases, with 13 bases separating them. The CDR3 covers 14 residues.

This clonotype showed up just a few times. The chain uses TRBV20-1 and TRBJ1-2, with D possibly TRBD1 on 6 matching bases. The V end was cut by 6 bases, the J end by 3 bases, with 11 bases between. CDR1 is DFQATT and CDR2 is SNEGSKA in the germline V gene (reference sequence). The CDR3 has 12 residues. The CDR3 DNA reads TGCAGTGCCCCAGGGGCAGACTATGGCTACACCTTC. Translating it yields CSAPGADYGYTF.

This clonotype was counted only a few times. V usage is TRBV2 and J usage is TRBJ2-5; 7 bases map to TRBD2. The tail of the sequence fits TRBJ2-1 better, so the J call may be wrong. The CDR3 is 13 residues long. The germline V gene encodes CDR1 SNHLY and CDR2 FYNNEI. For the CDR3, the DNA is TGTGCCAGCAGTCCCCGTGGGGAGGGTGAGCAGTTCTTC. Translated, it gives CASSPRGEGEQFF.

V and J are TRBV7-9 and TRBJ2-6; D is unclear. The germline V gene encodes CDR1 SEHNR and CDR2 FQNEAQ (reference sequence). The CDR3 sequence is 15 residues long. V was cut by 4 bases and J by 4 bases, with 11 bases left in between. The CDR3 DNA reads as TGTGCCAGCAGCTCCATAAGTGGAGGGGCCAACGTCCTGACTTTC. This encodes CASSSISGGANVLTF.

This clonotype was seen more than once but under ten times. The CDR3 DNA reads TGTGCCAGCAGCTCCCGGATCGGTGAAAAACTGTTTTTT. It yields the protein CASSSRIGEKLFF. The genes are TRBV12-3 or TRBV12-4 and TRBJ1-4, with D unclear. Between the trimmed V and J ends, which lost 6 bases and 7 bases, there was a span of 12 bases. CDR3 size: 13 residues.

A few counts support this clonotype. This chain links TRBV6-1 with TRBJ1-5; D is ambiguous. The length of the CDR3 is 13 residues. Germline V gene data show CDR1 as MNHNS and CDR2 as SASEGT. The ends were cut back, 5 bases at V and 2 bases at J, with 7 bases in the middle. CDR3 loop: CASSKSRNQPQHF. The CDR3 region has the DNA TGTGCCAGCAGTAAATCCCGCAATCAGCCCCAGCATTTT.

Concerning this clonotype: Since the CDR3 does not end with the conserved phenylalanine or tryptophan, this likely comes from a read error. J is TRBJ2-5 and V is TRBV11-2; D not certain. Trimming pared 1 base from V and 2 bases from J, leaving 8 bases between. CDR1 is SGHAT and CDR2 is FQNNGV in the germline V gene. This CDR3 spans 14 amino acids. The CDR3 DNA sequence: TGTGCCAGCAGCTTAGGCGGCGGACAAGAGACCCAGTACCTC. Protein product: CASSLGGGQETQYL.

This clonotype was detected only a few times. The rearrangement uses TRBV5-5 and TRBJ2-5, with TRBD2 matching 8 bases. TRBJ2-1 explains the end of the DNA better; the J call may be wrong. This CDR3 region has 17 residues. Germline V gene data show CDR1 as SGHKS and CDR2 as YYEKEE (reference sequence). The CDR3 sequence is CASFRGGRGGLYNEQFF. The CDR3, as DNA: TGTGCCAGCTTCCGCGGGGGACGGGGGGGCCTCTACAATGAGCAGTTCTTC.

DNA of the CDR3: TGTGCCAGCAGCTACCAAACTAGCGGGGGCACAGATACGCAGTATTTT. Protein sequence: CASSYQTSGGTDTQYF. This chain links TRBV3-1 with TRBJ2-3; 10 bases align to TRBD2. From germline, CDR1 is LGHDT and CDR2 YNNKEL (reference sequence). V trimming: 5 bases; J trimming: 1 base; junction bases outside the gene matches: 6. This CDR3 contains 16 residues.